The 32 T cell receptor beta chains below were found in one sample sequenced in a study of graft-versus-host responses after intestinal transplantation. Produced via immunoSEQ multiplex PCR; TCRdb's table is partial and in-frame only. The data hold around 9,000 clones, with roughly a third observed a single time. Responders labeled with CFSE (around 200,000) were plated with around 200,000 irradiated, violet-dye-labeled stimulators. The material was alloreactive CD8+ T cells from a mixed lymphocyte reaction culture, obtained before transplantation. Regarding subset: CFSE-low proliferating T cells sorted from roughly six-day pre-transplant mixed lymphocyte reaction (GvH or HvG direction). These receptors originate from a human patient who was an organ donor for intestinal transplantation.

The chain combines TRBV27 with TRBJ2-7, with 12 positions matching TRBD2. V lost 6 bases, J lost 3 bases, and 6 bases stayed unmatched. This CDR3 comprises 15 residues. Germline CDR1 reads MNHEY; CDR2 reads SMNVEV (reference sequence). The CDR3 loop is CASRTGLAGNYEQYF. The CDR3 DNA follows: TGTGCCAGCAGGACCGGACTAGCGGGGAACTACGAGCAGTACTTC.

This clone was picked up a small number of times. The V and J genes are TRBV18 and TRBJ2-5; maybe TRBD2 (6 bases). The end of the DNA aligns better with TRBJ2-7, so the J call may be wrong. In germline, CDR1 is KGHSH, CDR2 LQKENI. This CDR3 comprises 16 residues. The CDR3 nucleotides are TGTGCCAGCTCACCACTAGTTAGCGGCCTCCTATACGAGCAGTACTTC. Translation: CASSPLVSGLLYEQYF.

In DNA form, the CDR3 reads TGTGCCAGCAGCCAAGATCCGGAGGGCTCTGGGGCCAACGTCCTGACTTTC. It codes for CASSQDPEGSGANVLTF. V usage is TRBV4-2 and J usage is TRBJ2-6; D is perhaps TRBD2 (6 bases). The CDR3 is 17 amino acids. From germline, CDR1 is LGHNA and CDR2 YNFKEQ. V shed 0 bases and J shed 0 bases, with 9 bases lying between them.

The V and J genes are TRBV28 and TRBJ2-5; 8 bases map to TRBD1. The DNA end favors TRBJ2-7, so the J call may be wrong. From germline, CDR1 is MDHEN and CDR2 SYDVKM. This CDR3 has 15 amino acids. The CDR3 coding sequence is TGTGCCAGCAGACAAGAAGGGACAGGCGACTACGAGCAGTACTTC. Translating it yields CASRQEGTGDYEQYF.

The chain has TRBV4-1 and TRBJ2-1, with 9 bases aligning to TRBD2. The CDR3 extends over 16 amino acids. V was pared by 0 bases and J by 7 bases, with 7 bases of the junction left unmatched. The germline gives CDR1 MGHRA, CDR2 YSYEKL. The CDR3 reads CASSQEGLAGSNEQFF. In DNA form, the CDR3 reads TGCGCCAGCAGCCAAGAGGGGCTAGCGGGAAGTAATGAGCAGTTCTTC.

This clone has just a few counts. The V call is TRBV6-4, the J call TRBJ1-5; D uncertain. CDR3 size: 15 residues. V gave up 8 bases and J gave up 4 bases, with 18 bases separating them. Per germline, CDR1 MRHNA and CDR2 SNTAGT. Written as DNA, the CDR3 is TGTGCCAGCCATCAGTCCCGGGGAGGGAATCAGCCCCAGCATTTT. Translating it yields CASHQSRGGNQPQHF.

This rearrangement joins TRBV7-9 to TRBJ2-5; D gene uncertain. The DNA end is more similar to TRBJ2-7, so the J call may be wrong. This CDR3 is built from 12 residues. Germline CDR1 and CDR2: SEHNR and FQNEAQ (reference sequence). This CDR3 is CASSLEHYEQYF. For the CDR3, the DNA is TGTGCCAGCAGCTTAGAGCACTACGAGCAGTACTTC.

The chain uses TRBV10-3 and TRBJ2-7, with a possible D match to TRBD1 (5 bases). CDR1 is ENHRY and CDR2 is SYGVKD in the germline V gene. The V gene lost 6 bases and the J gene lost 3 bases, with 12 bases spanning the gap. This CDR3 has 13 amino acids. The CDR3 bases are TGTGCCATCAGCGCAGGGCAGCTCTACGAGCAGTACTTC. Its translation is CAISAGQLYEQYF.

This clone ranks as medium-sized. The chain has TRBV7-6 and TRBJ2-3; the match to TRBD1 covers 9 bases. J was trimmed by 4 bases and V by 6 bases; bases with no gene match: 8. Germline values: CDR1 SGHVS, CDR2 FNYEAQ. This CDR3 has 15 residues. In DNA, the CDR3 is TGTGCCAGCAGTCATACAGGGGGCGCGGCAGATACGCAGTATTTT. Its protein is CASSHTGGAADTQYF.

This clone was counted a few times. The CDR3 DNA sequence: TGTGCCAGCAGCTTAATTGCGCGGGACAGGGGGAACACCATATATTTT. Its translation: CASSLIARDRGNTIYF. This chain uses TRBV7-2 with TRBJ1-3; 11 bases match TRBD1. J lost 7 bases, V lost 2 bases, and 7 bases had no gene match. Germline CDR1 is SGHTA and CDR2 is FQGNSA. This CDR3 is 16 amino acids long. The entire variable domain, with the rest obtained from reference TRBV7-2 and TRBJ1-3, is as follows: GAGVSQSPSNKVTEKGKDVELRCDPISGHTALYWYRQSLGQGLEFLIYFQGNSAPDKSGLPSDRFSAERTGGSVSTLTIQRTQQEDSAVYLCASSLIARDRGNTIYFGEGSWLTVV.

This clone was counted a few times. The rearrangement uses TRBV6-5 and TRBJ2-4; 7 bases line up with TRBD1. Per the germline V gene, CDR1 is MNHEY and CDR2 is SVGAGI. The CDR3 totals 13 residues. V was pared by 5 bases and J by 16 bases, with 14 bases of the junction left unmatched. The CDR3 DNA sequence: TGTGCCAGCAGTGAAGCGCCTCAAGGGGGCGGATACTTC. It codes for CASSEAPQGGGYF.

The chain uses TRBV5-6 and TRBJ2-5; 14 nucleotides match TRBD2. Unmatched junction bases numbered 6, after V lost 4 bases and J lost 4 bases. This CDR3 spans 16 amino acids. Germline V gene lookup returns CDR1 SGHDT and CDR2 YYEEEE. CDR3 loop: CASSPAGLAGGETQYF. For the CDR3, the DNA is TGTGCCAGCAGCCCCGCCGGACTAGCGGGGGGAGAGACCCAGTACTTC.

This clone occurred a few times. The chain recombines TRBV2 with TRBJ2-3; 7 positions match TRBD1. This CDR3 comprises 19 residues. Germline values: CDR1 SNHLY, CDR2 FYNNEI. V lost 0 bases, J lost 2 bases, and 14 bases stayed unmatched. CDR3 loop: CASSEAGAADRDITDTQYF. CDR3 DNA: TGTGCCAGCAGTGAAGCGGGGGCTGCCGACAGGGACATCACAGATACGCAGTATTTT.

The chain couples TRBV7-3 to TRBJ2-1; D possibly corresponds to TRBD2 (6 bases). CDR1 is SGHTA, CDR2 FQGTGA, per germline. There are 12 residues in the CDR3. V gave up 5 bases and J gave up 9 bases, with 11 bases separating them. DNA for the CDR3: TGTGCCAGCAGCGTCGGGGGTTTTGAGCAGTTCTTC. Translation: CASSVGGFEQFF. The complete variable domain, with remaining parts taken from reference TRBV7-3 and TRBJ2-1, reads GAGVSQTPSNKVTEKGKYVELRCDPISGHTALYWYRQSLGQGPEFLIYFQGTGAADDSGLPNDRFFAVRPEGSVSTLKIQRTERGDSAVYLCASSVGGFEQFFGPGTRLTVL.

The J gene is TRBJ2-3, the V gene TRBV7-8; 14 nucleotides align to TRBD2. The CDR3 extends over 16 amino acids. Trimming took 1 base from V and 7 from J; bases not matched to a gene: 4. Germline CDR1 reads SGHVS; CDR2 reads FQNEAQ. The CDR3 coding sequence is TGTGCCAGCAGCTTAGGGGGACTAGCGGGAGTTTATACGCAGTATTTT. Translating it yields CASSLGGLAGVYTQYF.

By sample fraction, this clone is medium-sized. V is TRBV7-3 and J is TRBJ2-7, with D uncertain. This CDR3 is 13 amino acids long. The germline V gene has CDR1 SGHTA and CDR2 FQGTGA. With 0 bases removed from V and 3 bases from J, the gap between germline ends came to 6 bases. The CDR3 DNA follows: TGTGCCAGCAGCTTAACACGCAGCTACGAGCAGTACTTC. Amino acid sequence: CASSLTRSYEQYF.

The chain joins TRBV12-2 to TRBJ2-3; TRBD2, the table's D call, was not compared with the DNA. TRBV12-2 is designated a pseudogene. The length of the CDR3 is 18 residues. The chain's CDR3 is CASRLSPPQGTSTDTQYF. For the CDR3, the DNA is TGTGCAAGTCGCTTAAGCCCCCCTCAGGGGACTAGCACAGATACGCAGTATTTC.

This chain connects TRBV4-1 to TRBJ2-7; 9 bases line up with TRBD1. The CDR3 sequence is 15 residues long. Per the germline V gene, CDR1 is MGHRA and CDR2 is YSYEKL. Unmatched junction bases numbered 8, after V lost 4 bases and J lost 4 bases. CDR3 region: CASSPQGGTGYEQYF. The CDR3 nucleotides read TGCGCCAGCAGCCCCCAAGGTGGGACAGGGTACGAGCAGTACTTC.

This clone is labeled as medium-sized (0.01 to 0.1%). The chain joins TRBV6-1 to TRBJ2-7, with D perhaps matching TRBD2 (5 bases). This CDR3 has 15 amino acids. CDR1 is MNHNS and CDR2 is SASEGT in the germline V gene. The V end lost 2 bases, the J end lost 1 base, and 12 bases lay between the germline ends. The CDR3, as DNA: TGTGCCAGCAGTGAACTTGAGGGTTCGTCCTACGAGCAGTACTTC. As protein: CASSELEGSSYEQYF.

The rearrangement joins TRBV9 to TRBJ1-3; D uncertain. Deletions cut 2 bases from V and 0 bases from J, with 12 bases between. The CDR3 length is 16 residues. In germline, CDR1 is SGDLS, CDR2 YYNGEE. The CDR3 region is CASSVNPSTSGNTIYF. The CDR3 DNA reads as TGTGCCAGCAGCGTTAACCCGAGTACCTCTGGAAACACCATATATTTT.

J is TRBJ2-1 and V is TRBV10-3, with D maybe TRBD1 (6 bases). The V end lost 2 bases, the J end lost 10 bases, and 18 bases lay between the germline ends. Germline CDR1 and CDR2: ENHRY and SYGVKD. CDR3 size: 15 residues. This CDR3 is CAISERRGFGYEQFF. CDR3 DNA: TGTGCCATCAGTGAGAGAAGGGGGTTCGGGTACGAGCAGTTCTTC.

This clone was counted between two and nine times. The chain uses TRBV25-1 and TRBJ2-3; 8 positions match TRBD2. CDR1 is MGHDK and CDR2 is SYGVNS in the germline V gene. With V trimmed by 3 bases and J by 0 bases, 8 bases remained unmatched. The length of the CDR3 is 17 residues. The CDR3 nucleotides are TGTGCCAGCAGTGACCCGCGACTAGCGTCTAGCACAGATACGCAGTATTTT. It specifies CASSDPRLASSTDTQYF.

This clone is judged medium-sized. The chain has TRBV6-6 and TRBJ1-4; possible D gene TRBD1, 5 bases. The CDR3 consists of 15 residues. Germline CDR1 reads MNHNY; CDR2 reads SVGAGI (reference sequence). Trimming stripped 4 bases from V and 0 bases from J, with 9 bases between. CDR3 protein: CASSSPGATNEKLFF. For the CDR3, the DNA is TGTGCCAGCAGTTCCCCGGGGGCAACTAATGAAAAACTGTTTTTT.

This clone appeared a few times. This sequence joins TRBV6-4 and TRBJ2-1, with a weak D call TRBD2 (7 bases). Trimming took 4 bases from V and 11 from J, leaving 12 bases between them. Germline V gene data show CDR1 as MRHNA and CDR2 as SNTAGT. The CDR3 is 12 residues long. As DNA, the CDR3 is TGTGCCAGCAGTGGAGGGGGGGAGAAGCAGTTCTTC. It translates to CASSGGGEKQFF.

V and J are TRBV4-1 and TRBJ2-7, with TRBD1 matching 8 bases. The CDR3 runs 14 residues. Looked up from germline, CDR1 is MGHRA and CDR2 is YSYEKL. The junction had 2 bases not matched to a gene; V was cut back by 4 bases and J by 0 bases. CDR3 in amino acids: CASSPGQGSYEQYF. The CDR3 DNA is TGCGCCAGCAGCCCCGGACAGGGCTCCTACGAGCAGTACTTC.

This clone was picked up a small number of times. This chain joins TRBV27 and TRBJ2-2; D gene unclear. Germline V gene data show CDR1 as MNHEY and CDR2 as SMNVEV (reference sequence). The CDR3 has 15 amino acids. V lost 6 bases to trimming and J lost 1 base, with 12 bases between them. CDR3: CASSDRLRNTGELFF. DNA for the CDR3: TGTGCCAGCAGCGATCGACTTAGGAACACCGGGGAGCTGTTTTTT.

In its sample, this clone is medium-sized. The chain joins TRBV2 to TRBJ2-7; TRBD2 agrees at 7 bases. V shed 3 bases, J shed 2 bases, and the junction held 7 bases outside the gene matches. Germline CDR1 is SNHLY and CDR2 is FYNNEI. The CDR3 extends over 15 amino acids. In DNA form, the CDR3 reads TGTGCCAGCAGTGAGGGGGAGGGGACGACCTACGAGCAGTACTTC. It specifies CASSEGEGTTYEQYF.

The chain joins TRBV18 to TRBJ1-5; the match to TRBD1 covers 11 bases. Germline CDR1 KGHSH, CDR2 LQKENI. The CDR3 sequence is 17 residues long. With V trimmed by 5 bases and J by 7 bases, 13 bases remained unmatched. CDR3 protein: CASSKFPGTGGLQPQHF. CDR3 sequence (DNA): TGTGCCAGCTCAAAATTCCCCGGGACAGGGGGTTTGCAGCCCCAGCATTTT.

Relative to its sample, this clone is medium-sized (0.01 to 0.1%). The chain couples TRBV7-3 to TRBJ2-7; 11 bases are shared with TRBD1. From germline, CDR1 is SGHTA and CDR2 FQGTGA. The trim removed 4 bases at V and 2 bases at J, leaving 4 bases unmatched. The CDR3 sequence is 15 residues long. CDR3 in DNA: TGTGCCAGCAGCTGGACAGGGGGCTCCCCCTACGAGCAGTACTTC. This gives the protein CASSWTGGSPYEQYF.

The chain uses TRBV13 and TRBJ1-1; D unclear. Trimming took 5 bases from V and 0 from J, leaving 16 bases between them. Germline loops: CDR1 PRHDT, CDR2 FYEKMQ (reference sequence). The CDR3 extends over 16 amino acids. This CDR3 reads CASSPGPRILNTEAFF. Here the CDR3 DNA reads TGTGCCAGCAGCCCCGGCCCGAGGATTTTGAACACTGAAGCTTTCTTT.

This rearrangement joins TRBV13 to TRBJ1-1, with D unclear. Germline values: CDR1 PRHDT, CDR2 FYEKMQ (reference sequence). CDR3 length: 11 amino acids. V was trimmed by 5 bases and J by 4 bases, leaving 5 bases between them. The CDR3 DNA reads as TGTGCCAGCAGCATCCTCACTGAAGCTTTCTTT. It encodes CASSILTEAFF.

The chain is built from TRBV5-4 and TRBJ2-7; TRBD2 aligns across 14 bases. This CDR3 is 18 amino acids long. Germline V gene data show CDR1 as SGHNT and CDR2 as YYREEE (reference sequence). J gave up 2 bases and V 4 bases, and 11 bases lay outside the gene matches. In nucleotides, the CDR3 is TGTGCCAGCAGCACGCCGACCGGGACTAGCGGGGGCACCTACGAGCAGTACTTC. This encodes CASSTPTGTSGGTYEQYF.